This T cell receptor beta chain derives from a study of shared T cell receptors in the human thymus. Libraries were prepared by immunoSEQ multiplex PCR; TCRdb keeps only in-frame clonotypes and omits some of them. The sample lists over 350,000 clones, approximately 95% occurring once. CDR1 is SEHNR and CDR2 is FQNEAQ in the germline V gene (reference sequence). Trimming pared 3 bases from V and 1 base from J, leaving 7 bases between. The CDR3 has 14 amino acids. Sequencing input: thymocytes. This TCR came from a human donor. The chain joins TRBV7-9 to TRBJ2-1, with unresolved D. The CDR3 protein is CASSFEGSYNEQFF. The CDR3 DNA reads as TGTGCCAGCAGCTTTGAAGGATCCTACAATGAGCAGTTCTTC.